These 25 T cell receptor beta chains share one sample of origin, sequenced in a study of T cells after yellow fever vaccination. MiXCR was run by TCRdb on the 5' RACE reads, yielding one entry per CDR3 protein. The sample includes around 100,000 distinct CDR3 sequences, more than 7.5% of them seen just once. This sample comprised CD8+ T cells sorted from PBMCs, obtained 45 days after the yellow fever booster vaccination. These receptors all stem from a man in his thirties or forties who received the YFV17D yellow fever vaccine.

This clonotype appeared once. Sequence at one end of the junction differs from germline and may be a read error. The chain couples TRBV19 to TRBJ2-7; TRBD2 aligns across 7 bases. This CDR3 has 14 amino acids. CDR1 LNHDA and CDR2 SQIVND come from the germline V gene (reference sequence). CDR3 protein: CTSSPSEGRLAEYF. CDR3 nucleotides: TGTACCAGTAGTCCCTCGGAGGGAAGACTAGCTGAATACTTC.

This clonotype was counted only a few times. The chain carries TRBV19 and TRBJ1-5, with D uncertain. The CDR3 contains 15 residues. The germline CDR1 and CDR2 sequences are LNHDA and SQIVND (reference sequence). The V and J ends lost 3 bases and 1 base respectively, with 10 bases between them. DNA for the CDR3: TGTGCCAGTAGTATTGCCCCCAGGAGCAATCAGCCCCAGCATTTT. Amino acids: CASSIAPRSNQPQHF.

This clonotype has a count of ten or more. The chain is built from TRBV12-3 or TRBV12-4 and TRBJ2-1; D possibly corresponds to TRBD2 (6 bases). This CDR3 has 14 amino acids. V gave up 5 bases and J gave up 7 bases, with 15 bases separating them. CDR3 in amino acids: CASSTPSGVNEQFF. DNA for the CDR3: TGTGCCAGCAGTACCCCTTCGGGAGTGAATGAGCAGTTCTTC.

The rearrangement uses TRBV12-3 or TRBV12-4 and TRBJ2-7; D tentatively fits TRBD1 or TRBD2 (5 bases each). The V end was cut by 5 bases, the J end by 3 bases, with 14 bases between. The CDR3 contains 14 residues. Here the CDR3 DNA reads TGTGCCAGCAGTCCCGGGACCTATGGCTACGAGCAGTACTTC. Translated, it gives CASSPGTYGYEQYF.

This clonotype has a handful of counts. The CDR3 DNA sequence: TGCGCCAGCAGCCAAGATCTGCCTAGCGGAGACACAGATACGCAGTATTTT. Its protein product is CASSQDLPSGDTDTQYF. The chain combines TRBV4-1 with TRBJ2-3, with 7 bases lining up with TRBD2. The V gene end was trimmed by 0 bases and the J gene end by 2 bases; junction bases not matched to a gene: 8. This CDR3 has 17 amino acids. The germline gives CDR1 MGHRA, CDR2 YSYEKL.

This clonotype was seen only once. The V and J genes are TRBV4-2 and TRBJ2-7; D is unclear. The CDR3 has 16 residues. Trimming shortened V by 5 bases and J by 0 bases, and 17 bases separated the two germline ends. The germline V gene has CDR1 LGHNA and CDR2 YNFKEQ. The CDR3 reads CASSAGLLLISYEQYF. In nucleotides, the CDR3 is TGTGCCAGCAGCGCCGGGCTCCTCCTTATCTCCTACGAGCAGTACTTC.

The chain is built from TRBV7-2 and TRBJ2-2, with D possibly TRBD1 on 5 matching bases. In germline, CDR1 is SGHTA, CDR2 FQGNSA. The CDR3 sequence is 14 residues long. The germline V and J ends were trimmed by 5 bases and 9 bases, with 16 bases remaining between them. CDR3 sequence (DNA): TGTGCCAGCAGCCACTTGACAGCCAACCGGGAGCTGTTTTTT. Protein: CASSHLTANRELFF.

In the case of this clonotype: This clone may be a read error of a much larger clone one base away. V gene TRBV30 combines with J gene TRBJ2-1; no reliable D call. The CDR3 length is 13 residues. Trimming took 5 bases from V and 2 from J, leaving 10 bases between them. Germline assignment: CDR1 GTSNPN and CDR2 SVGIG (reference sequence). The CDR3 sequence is CAWVPSPYNEQFF. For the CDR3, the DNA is TGTGCCTGGGTCCCCTCTCCCTACAATGAGCAGTTCTTC.

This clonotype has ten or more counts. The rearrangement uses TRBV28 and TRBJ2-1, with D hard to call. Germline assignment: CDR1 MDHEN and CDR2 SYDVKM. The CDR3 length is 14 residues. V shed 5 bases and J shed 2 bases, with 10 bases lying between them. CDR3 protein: CASSPRTAYNEQFF. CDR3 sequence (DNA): TGTGCCAGCAGTCCCAGGACGGCCTACAATGAGCAGTTCTTC.

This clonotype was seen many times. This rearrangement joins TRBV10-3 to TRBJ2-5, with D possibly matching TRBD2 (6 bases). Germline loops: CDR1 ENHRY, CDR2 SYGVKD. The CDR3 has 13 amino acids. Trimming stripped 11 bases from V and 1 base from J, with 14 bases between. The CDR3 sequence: CAASLAPQETQYF. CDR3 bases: TGTGCCGCCAGTCTAGCGCCCCAAGAGACCCAGTACTTC.

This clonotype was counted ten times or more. CDR3: CASREGFGTGVNEQYF. CDR3 in DNA: TGCGCCAGCAGGGAGGGCTTCGGGACAGGGGTCAACGAGCAGTACTTC. The V and J genes are TRBV5-1 and TRBJ2-7, with 10 positions matching TRBD1. V lost 5 bases to trimming and J lost 5 bases; unmatched junction nucleotides: 13. CDR1 is SGHRS and CDR2 is YFSETQ in the germline V gene. The CDR3 is made up of 16 amino acids. The full variable domain, with the rest looked up from reference TRBV5-1 and TRBJ2-7, is KAGVTQTPRYLIKTRGQQVTLSCSPISGHRSVSWYQQTPGQGLQFLFEYFSETQRNKGNFPGRFSGRQFSNSRSEMNVSTLELGDSALYLCASREGFGTGVNEQYFGPGTRLTVT.

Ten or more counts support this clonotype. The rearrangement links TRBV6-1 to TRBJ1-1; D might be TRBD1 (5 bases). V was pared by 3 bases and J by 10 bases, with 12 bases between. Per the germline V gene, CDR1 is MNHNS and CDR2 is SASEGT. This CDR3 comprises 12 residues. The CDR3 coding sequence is TGTGCCAGCAGTGAGTGGGGGGAAGGAGCTTTCTTT. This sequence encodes CASSEWGEGAFF.

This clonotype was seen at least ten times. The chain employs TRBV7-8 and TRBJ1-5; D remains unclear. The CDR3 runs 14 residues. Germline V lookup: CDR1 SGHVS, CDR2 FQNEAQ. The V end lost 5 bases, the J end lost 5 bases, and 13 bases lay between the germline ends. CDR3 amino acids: CASSLRWGDQPQHF. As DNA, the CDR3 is TGTGCCAGCAGCCTTCGTTGGGGTGATCAGCCCCAGCATTTT.

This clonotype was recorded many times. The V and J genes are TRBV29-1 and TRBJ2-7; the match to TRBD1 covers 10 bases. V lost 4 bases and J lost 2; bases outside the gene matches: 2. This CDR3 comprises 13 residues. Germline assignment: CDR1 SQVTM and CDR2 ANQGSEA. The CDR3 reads CSVVGTGAYEQYF. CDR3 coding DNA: TGCAGCGTTGTGGGGACAGGGGCCTACGAGCAGTACTTC.

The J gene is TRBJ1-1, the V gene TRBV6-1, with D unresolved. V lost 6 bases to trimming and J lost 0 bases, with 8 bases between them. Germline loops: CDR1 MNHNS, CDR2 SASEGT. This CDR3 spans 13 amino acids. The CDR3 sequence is CASRIEMNTEAFF. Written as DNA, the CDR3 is TGTGCCAGCAGGATCGAAATGAACACTGAAGCTTTCTTT.

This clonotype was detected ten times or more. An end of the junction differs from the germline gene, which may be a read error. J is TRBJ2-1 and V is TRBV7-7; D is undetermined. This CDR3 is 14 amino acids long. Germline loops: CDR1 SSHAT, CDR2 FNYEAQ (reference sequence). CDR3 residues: CASSLGSPYNEQFF. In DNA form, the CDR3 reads TGTGCTAGCAGCTTAGGTTCCCCCTACAATGAGCAGTTCTTC.

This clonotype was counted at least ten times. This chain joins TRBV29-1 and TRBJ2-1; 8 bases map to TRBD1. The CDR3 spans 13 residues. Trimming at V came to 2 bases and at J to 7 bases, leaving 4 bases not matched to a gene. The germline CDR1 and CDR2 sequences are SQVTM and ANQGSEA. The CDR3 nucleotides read TGCAGCGTTGAATGGACAGGGTCGAATGAGCAGTTCTTC. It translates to CSVEWTGSNEQFF.

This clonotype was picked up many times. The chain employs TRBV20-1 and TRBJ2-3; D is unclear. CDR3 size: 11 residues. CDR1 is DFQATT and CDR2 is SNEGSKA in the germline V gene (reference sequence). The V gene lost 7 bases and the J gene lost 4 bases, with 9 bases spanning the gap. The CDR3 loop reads CSGTSSDTQYF. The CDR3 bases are TGCAGTGGCACCAGCTCAGATACGCAGTATTTT.

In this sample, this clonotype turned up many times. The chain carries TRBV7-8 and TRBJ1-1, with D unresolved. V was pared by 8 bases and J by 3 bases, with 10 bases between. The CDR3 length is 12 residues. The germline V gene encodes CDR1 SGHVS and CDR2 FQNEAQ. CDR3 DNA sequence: TGTGCCAGCTTAAGTACGGACACTGAAGCTTTCTTT. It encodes CASLSTDTEAFF.

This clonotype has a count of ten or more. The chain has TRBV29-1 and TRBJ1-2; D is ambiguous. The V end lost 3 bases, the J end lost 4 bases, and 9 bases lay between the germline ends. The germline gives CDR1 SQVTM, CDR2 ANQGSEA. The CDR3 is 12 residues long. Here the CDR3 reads CSVDNLGYGYTF. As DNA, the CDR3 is TGCAGCGTTGACAACCTTGGCTATGGCTACACCTTC.

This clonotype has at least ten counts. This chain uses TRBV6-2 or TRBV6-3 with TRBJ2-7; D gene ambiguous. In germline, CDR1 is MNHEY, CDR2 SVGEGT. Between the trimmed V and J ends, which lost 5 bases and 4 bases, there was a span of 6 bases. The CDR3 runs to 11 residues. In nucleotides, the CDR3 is TGTGCCAGCAGTACCTTGTACGAGCAGTACTTC. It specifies CASSTLYEQYF.

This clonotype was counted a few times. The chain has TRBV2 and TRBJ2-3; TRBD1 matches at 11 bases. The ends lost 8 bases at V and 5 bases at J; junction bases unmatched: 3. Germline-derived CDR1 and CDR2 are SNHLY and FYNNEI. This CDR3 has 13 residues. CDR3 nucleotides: TGTGCCAGCGAGGACAGGGGGCAAGATACGCAGTATTTT. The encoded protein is CASEDRGQDTQYF.

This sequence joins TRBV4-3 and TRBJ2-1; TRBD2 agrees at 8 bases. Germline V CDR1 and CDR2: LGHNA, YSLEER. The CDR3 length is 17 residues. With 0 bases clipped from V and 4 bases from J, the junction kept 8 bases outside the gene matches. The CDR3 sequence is CASSQDWLAGNYNEQFF. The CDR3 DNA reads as TGCGCCAGCAGCCAAGATTGGCTAGCGGGCAATTACAATGAGCAGTTCTTC.

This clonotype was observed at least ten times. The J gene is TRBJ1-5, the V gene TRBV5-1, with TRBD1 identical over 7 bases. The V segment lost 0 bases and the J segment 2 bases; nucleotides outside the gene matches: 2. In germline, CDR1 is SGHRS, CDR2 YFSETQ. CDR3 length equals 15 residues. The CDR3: CASSLDRGGNQPQHF. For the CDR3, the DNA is TGCGCCAGCAGCTTGGACAGGGGAGGCAATCAGCCCCAGCATTTT. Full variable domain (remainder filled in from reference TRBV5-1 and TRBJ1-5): KAGVTQTPRYLIKTRGQQVTLSCSPISGHRSVSWYQQTPGQGLQFLFEYFSETQRNKGNFPGRFSGRQFSNSRSEMNVSTLELGDSALYLCASSLDRGGNQPQHFGDGTRLSIL.

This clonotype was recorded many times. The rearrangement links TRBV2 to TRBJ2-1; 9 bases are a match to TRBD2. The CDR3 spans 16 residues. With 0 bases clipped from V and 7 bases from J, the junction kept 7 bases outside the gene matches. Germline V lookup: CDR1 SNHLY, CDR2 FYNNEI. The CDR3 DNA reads TGTGCCAGCAGTGAAGCGAAAGCGGGAGGAGGTAATGAGCAGTTCTTC. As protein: CASSEAKAGGGNEQFF.